This is a list of T cell receptor beta chains from one sample in a study of neoadjuvant nivolumab and ipilimumab in lung cancer. Clones were sequenced by immunoSEQ multiplex PCR, and TCRdb holds only the in-frame ones, with some missing. The sample has approximately 17,000 clones; more than 75% are singletons. The source material was tumor tissue, sampled after neoadjuvant nivolumab, alone or with ipilimumab, at or shortly before surgery. These TCRs come from an adult with non-small cell lung cancer. Both conserved end residues are part of each CDR3. A D gene is named only where the DNA matches it firmly. Some rows have no size entry. The others give once, few or many, or a class for an expanded clone.

clone size | D gene | J gene | CDR3 length | V gene | CDR3 DNA | CDR3 protein
- | - | TRBJ1-1 | 12 | TRBV29-1 | TGCAGCGCCCGACAGCTGAACACTGAAGCTTTCTTT | CSARQLNTEAFF
- | TRBD1 | TRBJ2-1 | 13 | TRBV29-1 | TGCAGCGTAAAACAGGGGGCCTACAATGAGCAGTTCTTC | CSVKQGAYNEQFF
- | - | TRBJ2-3 | 10 | TRBV29-1 | TGCAGCGTTTTTGGAGATACGCAGTATTTT | CSVFGDTQYF
- | TRBD1 | TRBJ2-2 | 16 | TRBV7-9 | TGTGCCAGCAGCTCCTCCGGGACAGTGAACACCGGGGAGCTGTTTTTT | CASSSSGTVNTGELFF
- | TRBD2 | TRBJ2-1 | 18 | TRBV5-1 | TGCGCCAGCAGCGCCGGGACTAGCGGGTTGAGCTCCTACAATGAGCAGTTCTTC | CASSAGTSGLSSYNEQFF
- | - | TRBJ2-1 | 13 | TRBV11-2 | TGTGCCAGCAGCTTCCCGGGGTTCAATGAGCAGTTCTTC | CASSFPGFNEQFF
- | - | TRBJ1-1 | 15 | TRBV7-8 | TGTGCCAGCAGCTTATCGGGGGCCCTGAACACTGAAGCTTTCTTT | CASSLSGALNTEAFF
- | - | TRBJ1-1 | 14 | TRBV7-9 | TGTGCCAGCAGCTTGCAGCGTATGAACACTGAAGCTTTCTTT | CASSLQRMNTEAFF
- | TRBD2 | TRBJ2-7 | 17 | TRBV7-9 | TGTGCCAGCAGCTTAGCCCTAGCGGGAGCACCACGCTACGAGCAGTACTTC | CASSLALAGAPRYEQYF
- | TRBD1 | TRBJ1-4 | 14 | TRBV30 | TGTGCCTGGAGTGGGACAGGGCCTTTTGAAAAACTGTTTTTT | CAWSGTGPFEKLFF
- | - | TRBJ1-2 | 12 | TRBV29-1 | TGCACCGTCGTCAAGCCTAACTATGGCTACACCTTC | CTVVKPNYGYTF
- | - | TRBJ1-2 | 14 | TRBV6-5 | TGTGCCAGCAGGGTCGGAAAAGCTAACTATGGCTACACCTTC | CASRVGKANYGYTF
- | TRBD2 | TRBJ2-2 | 14 | TRBV9 | TGTGCCAGCAGCGTAGAAGCGGGAACCGGGGAGCTGTTTTTT | CASSVEAGTGELFF
- | - | TRBJ2-2 | 13 | TRBV27 | TGTGCCAGCAGGTTGCAAGGGACCGGGGAGCTGTTTTTT | CASRLQGTGELFF
- | - | TRBJ1-2 | 13 | TRBV6-1 | TGTGCCAGCAGCTCCACCACAGGTCGTGGCTACACCTTC | CASSSTTGRGYTF
- | TRBD2 | TRBJ2-7 | 15 | TRBV9 | TGTGCCAGCAGCCTATCGAGAGGGAGGGCCGACGAGCAGTACTTC | CASSLSRGRADEQYF
- | - | TRBJ2-1 | 15 | TRBV7-6 | TGTGCCAGCAGCTCTAGCCCGACATTCCGCAATGAGCAGTTCTTC | CASSSSPTFRNEQFF
few | - | TRBJ1-1 | 13 | TRBV7-9 | TGTGCCAGCAGCCGTCACCCGAACACTGAAGCTTTCTTT | CASSRHPNTEAFF
- | - | TRBJ1-1 | 13 | TRBV7-2 | TGTGCCAGCAGCCCGGGACATCTCACTGAAGCTTTCTTT | CASSPGHLTEAFF
- | - | TRBJ2-1 | 18 | TRBV7-2 | TGTGCCAGCAGCTTAAAAGGGGTGGGGGGAAGGTCCTACAATGAGCAGTTCTTC | CASSLKGVGGRSYNEQFF
- | - | TRBJ1-5 | 13 | TRBV28 | TGTGCCAGCAGTTTATGGGTTGCTCAGCCCCAGCATTTT | CASSLWVAQPQHF
few | - | TRBJ2-2 | 15 | TRBV4-2 | TGTGCCAGCAGCCCCTCGGGGACCAACACCGGGGAGCTGTTTTTT | CASSPSGTNTGELFF
- | TRBD2 | TRBJ2-3 | 14 | TRBV7-3 | TGTGCCAGCAGCTTAGGACTAGCGGGAGATACGCAGTATTTT | CASSLGLAGDTQYF
medium-sized | TRBD1 | TRBJ2-1 | 14 | TRBV5-1 | TGCGCCAGCAGCCAAGGGACAGCCTACAATGAGCAGTTCTTC | CASSQGTAYNEQFF
- | - | TRBJ1-5 | 14 | TRBV5-3 | TGTGCCAGCAGCTTGGGACAAAACTCTCAGCCCCAGCATTTT | CASSLGQNSQPQHF
few | - | TRBJ2-7 | 14 | TRBV27 | TGTGCCAGCACGTCCTTCGGACCCGCGTACGAGCAGTACTTC | CASTSFGPAYEQYF
- | - | TRBJ1-4 | 15 | TRBV11-2 | TGTGCCAGCAGCTTGTCGGGACTCTCTAGGGAAAAACTGTTTTTT | CASSLSGLSREKLFF
- | - | TRBJ2-1 | 15 | TRBV11-3 | TGTGCCAGCAGCTTAATCCCGGGAGCCACGAATGAGCAGTTCTTC | CASSLIPGATNEQFF
few | - | TRBJ2-7 | 12 | TRBV29-1 | TGCAGCGTTGGATCGTCCTTCTACGAGCAGTACTTC | CSVGSSFYEQYF